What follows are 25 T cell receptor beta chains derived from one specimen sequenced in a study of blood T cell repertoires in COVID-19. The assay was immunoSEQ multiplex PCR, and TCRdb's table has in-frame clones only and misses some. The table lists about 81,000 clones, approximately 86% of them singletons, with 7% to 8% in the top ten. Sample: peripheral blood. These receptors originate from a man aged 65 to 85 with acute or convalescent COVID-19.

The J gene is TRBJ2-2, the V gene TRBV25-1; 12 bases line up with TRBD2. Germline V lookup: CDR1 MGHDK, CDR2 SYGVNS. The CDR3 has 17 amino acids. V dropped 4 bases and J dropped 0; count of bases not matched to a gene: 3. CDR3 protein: CASSGTSGRPNTGELFF. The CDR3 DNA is TGTGCCAGCAGTGGAACTAGCGGGAGGCCGAACACCGGGGAGCTGTTTTTT.

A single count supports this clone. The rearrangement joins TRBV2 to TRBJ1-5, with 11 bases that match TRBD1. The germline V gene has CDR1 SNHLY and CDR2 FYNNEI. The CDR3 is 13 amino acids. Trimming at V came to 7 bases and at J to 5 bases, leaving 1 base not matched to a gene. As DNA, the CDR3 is TGTGCCAGCACGGACAGGGGGCATCAGCCCCAGCATTTT. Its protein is CASTDRGHQPQHF.

The CDR3 nucleotides are TGTGCCAGCAGTTCGGACAGGGTGAGCTCCTATAATTCACCCCTCCACTTT. It specifies CASSSDRVSSYNSPLHF. J is TRBJ1-6 and V is TRBV28, with 8 bases lining up with TRBD1. V shed 4 bases, J shed 0 bases, and the junction held 5 bases outside the gene matches. CDR3 size: 17 residues. In germline, CDR1 is MDHEN, CDR2 SYDVKM.

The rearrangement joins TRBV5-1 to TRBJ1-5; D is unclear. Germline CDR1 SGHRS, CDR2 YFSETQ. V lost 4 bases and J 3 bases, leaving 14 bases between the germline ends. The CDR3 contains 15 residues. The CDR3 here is CASSPGGLNNQPQHF. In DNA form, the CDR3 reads TGCGCCAGCAGCCCTGGCGGATTAAACAATCAGCCCCAGCATTTT.

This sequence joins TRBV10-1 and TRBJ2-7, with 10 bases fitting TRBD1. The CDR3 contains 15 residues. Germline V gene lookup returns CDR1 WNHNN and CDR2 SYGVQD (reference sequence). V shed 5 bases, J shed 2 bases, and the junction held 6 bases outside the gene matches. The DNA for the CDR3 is TGCGCCAGCAGTCAGACCGGGACAGGGGCCTACGAGCAGTACTTC. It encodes CASSQTGTGAYEQYF.

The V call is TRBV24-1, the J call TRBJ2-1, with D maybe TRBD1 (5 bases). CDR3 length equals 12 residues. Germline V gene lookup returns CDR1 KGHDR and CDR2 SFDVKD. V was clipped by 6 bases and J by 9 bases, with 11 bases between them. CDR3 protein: CATSRQGAEQFF. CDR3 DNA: TGTGCCACCAGTAGGCAGGGCGCTGAGCAGTTCTTC.

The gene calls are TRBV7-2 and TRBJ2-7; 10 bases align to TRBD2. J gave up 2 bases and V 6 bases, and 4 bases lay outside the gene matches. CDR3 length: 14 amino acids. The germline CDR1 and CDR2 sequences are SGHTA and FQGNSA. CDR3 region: CASSQLAGTYEQYF. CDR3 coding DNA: TGTGCCAGCAGTCAACTAGCGGGAACCTACGAGCAGTACTTC.

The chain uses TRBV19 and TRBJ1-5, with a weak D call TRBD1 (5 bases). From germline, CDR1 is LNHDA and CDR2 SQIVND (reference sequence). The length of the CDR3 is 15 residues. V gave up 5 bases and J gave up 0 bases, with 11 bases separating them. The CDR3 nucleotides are TGTGCCAGTAGTTTGACAGCTTATAGCAATCAGCCCCAGCATTTT. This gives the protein CASSLTAYSNQPQHF.

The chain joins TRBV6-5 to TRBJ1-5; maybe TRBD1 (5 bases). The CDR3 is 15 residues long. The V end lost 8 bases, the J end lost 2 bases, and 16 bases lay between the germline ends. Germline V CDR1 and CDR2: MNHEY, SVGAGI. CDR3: CASAVGGVGNQPQHF. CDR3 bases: TGTGCCAGCGCGGTCGGGGGGGTCGGCAATCAGCCCCAGCATTTT.

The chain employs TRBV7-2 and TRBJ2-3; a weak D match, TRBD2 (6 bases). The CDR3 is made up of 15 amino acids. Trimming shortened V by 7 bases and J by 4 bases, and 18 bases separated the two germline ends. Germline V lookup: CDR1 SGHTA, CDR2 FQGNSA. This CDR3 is CASNHRDFSADTQYF. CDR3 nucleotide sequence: TGTGCCAGCAACCACCGGGACTTTAGTGCAGATACGCAGTATTTT.

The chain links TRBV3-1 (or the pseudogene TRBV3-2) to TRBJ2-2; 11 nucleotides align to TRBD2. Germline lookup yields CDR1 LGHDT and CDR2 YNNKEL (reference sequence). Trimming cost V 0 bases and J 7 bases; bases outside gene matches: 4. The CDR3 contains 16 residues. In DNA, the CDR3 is TGTGCCAGCAGCCAAGAGATTAGCGGGAGGGGCGGGGAGCTGTTTTTT. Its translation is CASSQEISGRGGELFF.

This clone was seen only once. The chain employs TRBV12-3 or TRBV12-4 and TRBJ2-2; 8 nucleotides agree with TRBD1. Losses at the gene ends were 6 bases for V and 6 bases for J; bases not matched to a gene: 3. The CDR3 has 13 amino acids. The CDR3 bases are TGTGCCAGCAGGATGACAGGGGCCGGGGAGCTGTTTTTT. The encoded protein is CASRMTGAGELFF.

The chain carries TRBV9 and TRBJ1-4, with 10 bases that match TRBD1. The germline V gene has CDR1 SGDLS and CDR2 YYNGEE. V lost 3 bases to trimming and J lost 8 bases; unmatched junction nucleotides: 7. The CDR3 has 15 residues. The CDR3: CASSARDRGREKLFF. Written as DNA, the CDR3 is TGTGCCAGCAGCGCAAGGGACAGGGGTAGGGAAAAACTGTTTTTT.

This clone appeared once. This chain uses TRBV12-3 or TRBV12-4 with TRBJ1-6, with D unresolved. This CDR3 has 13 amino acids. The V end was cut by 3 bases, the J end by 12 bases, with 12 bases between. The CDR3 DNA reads TGTGCCAGCAGTTTGATGGCAGGTCTACCCCTCCACTTT. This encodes CASSLMAGLPLHF.

CDR3 DNA: TGCGCCAGCAGCTTGGGACAACTCTATGGCTACACCTTC. This sequence encodes CASSLGQLYGYTF. The V gene is TRBV5-1, the J gene TRBJ1-2, with D unresolved. This CDR3 has 13 amino acids. Per the germline V gene, CDR1 is SGHRS and CDR2 is YFSETQ. V was clipped by 0 bases and J by 4 bases, with 7 bases between them.

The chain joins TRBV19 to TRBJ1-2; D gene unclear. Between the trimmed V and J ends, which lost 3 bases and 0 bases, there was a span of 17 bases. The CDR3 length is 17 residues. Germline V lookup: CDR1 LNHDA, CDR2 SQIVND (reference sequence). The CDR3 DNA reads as TGTGCCAGTAGTATGTTTTTCTGGCAGTCCACTAACTATGGCTACACCTTC. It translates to CASSMFFWQSTNYGYTF.

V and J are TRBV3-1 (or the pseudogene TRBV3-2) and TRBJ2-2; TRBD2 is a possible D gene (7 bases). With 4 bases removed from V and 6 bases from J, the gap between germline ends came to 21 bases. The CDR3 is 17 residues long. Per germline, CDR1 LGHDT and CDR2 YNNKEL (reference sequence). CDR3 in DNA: TGTGCCAGCAGCCTATTCTGGGGGGGCCGCAACGCCGGGGAGCTGTTTTTT. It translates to CASSLFWGGRNAGELFF.

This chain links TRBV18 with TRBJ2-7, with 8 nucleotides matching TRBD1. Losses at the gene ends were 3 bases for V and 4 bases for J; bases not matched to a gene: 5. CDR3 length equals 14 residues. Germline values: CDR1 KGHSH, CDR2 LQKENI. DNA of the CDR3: TGTGCCAGCTCACCCGGGACAGGTCTATACGAGCAGTACTTC. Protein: CASSPGTGLYEQYF.

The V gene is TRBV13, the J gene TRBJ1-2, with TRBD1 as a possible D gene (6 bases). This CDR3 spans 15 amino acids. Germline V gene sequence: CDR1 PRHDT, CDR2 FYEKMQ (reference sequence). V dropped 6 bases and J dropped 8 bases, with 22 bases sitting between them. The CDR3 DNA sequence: TGTGCCAGCAGACCACAGGGTATTCGAAACCGGGGCTACACCTTC. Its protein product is CASRPQGIRNRGYTF.

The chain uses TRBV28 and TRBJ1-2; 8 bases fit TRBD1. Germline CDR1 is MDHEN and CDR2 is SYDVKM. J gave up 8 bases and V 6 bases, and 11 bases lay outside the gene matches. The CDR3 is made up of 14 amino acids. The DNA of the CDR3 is TGTGCCAGCAGAACCAACGACAGGGGTGGCGGCTACACCTTC. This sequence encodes CASRTNDRGGGYTF.

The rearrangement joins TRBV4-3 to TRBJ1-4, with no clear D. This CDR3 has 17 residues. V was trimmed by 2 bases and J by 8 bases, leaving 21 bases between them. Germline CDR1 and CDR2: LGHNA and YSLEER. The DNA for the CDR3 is TGCGCCAGCAGCCAATCGGAGGTTATGCGGGTGAGGGAAAAACTGTTTTTT. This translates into CASSQSEVMRVREKLFF.

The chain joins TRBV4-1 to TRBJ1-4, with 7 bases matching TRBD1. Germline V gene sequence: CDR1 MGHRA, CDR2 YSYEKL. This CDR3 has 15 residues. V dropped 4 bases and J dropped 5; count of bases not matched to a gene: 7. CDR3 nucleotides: TGCGCCAGCAGCCTGACAGGGCTCCAGAATGAAAAACTGTTTTTT. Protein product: CASSLTGLQNEKLFF.

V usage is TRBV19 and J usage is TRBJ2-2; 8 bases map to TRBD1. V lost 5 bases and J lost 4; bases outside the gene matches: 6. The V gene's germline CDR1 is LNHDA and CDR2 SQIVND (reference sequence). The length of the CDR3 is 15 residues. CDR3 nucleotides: TGTGCCAGTAGTGTCCGACAGGGGCTCACCGGGGAGCTGTTTTTT. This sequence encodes CASSVRQGLTGELFF.

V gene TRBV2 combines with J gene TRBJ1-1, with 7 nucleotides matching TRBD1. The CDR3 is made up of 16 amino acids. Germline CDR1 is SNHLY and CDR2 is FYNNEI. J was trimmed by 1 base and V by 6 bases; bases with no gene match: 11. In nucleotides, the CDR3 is TGTGCCAGCAGCCTCACCAGGACAGGAGAGAACACTGAAGCTTTCTTT. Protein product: CASSLTRTGENTEAFF. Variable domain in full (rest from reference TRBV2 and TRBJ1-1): EPEVTQTPSHQVTQMGQEVILRCVPISNHLYFYWYRQILGQKVEFLVSFYNNEISEKSEIFDDQFSVERPDGSNFTLKIRSTKLEDSAMYFCASSLTRTGENTEAFFGQGTRLTVV.

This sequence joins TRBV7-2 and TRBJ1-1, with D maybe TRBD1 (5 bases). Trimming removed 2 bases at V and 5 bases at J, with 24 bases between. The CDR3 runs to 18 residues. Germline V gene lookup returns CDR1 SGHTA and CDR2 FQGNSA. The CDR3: CASSLSVTRGGRGTEAFF. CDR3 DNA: TGTGCCAGCAGCTTATCGGTCACCCGGGGCGGGAGAGGGACTGAAGCTTTCTTT.